These T cell receptor beta chains were read from a single sample in a study of T-cell reconstitution after alpha-beta-depleted transplantation in children. MiXCR, run by TCRdb on the PCR reads, gives a single entry per CDR3 protein. The table lists about 300,000 distinct CDR3 sequences, almost 8% of them singletons. The sample in question was peripheral blood, obtained 360 days after TCRalphabeta/CD19-depleted stem cell transplant. The receptors stem from a female patient younger than 10 who had a stem cell transplant for Fanconi anemia, so the T cells may come from the graft donor. CDR3s include the opening cysteine and the closing phenylalanine or tryptophan. D genes are given only for firm matches. Clone size is stated in some rows and not others, as once, few, many or a class when expanded.

d_gene: TRBD2
j_gene: TRBJ2-7
v_gene: TRBV7-2
abundance: .
CDR3nt: TGTGCCAGCAGCTTAGCGTGGGCACTAGCGGAACTTTCCGAATACGAGCAGTACTTC
CDR3aa: CASSLAWALAELSEYEQYF

d_gene: TRBD2
j_gene: TRBJ2-2
v_gene: TRBV10-2
abundance: many
CDR3nt: TGCGCCAGCAGTCAACTAGCGGGCGTCGGGGAGCTGTTTTTT
CDR3aa: CASSQLAGVGELFF

d_gene: .
j_gene: TRBJ1-5
v_gene: TRBV27
abundance: .
CDR3nt: TGTGCCAGCAGGGACACAGGGCCTAATCAGCCCCAGCATTTT
CDR3aa: CASRDTGPNQPQHF

d_gene: .
j_gene: TRBJ2-7
v_gene: TRBV7-9
abundance: .
CDR3nt: TGTGCCAGCAGCTTAGGGACTTTCTCCTACGAGCAGTACTTC
CDR3aa: CASSLGTFSYEQYF

d_gene: .
j_gene: TRBJ2-3
v_gene: TRBV6-2/TRBV6-3
abundance: many
CDR3nt: TGTGCCAGCATAGGTGATACGCAGTATTTT
CDR3aa: CASIGDTQYF

d_gene: .
j_gene: TRBJ1-2
v_gene: TRBV7-8
abundance: many
CDR3nt: .
CDR3aa: CASSLGPFLAVGTF

d_gene: TRBD1
j_gene: TRBJ2-1
v_gene: TRBV12-3/TRBV12-4
abundance: many
CDR3nt: TGTGCCAGCAGTTTAGCGCTAGGACAGGGAGTGTCGTACAATGAGCAGTTCTTC
CDR3aa: CASSLALGQGVSYNEQFF

d_gene: .
j_gene: TRBJ2-1
v_gene: TRBV28
abundance: .
CDR3nt: TGTGCCAGCAGCTATATGGCCCAGGGGTTGCCGAGCAATGAGCAGTTCTTC
CDR3aa: CASSYMAQGLPSNEQFF

d_gene: TRBD2
j_gene: TRBJ2-7
v_gene: TRBV7-9
abundance: many
CDR3nt: TGTGCCAGCACCTCGGGACTAGCCTACGAGCAGTACTTC
CDR3aa: CASTSGLAYEQYF

d_gene: .
j_gene: TRBJ2-2
v_gene: TRBV15
abundance: .
CDR3nt: TGTGCCACCAGCAGACCCGACGGCCGGGACAACACCGGGGAGCTGTTTTTT
CDR3aa: CATSRPDGRDNTGELFF

d_gene: .
j_gene: TRBJ1-6
v_gene: TRBV4-3
abundance: many
CDR3nt: TGCGCCAGCAGCCAAGGGAGGGGGGATTCACCCCTCCACTTT
CDR3aa: CASSQGRGDSPLHF

d_gene: .
j_gene: TRBJ1-2
v_gene: TRBV7-9
abundance: few
CDR3nt: TGTGCCAGCAGCTTAGGGCCCCAGGGCTACTCGTCTGGCTACACCTTC
CDR3aa: CASSLGPQGYSSGYTF

d_gene: .
j_gene: TRBJ2-5
v_gene: TRBV20-1
abundance: .
CDR3nt: TGCTGTGCTCCAAACCGGGACACCGGACTGGGAGAGACCCAGTACTTC
CDR3aa: CCAPNRDTGLGETQYF

d_gene: TRBD1
j_gene: TRBJ2-2
v_gene: TRBV29-1
abundance: many
CDR3nt: TGCAGCGGGGGGACAGGGATTCGCACCGGGGAGCTGTTTTTT
CDR3aa: CSGGTGIRTGELFF

d_gene: TRBD1
j_gene: TRBJ1-5
v_gene: TRBV15
abundance: few
CDR3nt: TGTGCCACCAGCTATTCAACAGGGGGCGGGCTTCCCCAGCATTTT
CDR3aa: CATSYSTGGGLPQHF

d_gene: TRBD2
j_gene: TRBJ2-3
v_gene: TRBV18
abundance: .
CDR3nt: TGTGCCAGCTCACCCAAAGCGGGGGCCAACACAGATACGCAGTATTTT
CDR3aa: CASSPKAGANTDTQYF